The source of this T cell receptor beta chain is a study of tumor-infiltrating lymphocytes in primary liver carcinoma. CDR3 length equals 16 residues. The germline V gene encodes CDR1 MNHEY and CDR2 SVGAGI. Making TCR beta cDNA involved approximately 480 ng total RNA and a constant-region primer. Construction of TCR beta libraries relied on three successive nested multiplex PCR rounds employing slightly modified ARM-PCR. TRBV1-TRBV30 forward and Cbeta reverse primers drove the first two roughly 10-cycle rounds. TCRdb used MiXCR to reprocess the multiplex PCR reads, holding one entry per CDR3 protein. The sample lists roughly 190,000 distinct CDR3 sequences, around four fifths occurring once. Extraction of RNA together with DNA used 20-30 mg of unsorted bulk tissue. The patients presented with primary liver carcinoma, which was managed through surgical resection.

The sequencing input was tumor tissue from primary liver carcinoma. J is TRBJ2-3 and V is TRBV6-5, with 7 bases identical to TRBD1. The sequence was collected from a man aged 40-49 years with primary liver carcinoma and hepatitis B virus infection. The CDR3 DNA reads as TGTGTCAGTAGTTTAACCGGGACAGACACCACAGATACGCAGTATTTT. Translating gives CVSSLTGTDTTDTQYF.